Reported below is one T cell receptor (beta chain). Its specific antigen is unknown. The record has no base qualities; no much larger clone is one base away. High-throughput TCR beta sequencing profiled peripheral blood CD8+ and CD4+ T cells from healthy donors, Susac syndrome patients and multiple sclerosis patients. The multiple sclerosis controls were treatment-naive patients whose relapsing-remitting disease, either stable or active, fulfilled the revised McDonald criteria. CD8+ TEMRA cells were enriched by FACS, while bulk CD8+ and CD4+ T cells were purified by magnetic negative isolation. Blood was drawn into EDTA tubes, processed within 24 hours, and PBMCs were isolated by density gradient centrifugation. PBMCs destined for TCR sequencing were cryopreserved in liquid nitrogen and later thawed in a 37 °C water bath. The sorted or isolated CD4+, CD8+ and CD8+ TEMRA cells had a purity of 90% or higher.

RNA was extracted using the RNeasy kit, and 0.5 to 1 microgram was reverse transcribed with random hexamers. The immunoSEQ multiplex PCR assay, which covers 54 Vbeta and 13 Jbeta segments, was used to amplify TCR beta CDR3 regions. PCR amplification bias was corrected by using a synthetic template baseline for primer optimization and computational correction. Processing in the source paper ran as follows. Reads were annotated to V, D and J genes per IMGT and analyzed with immunoSEQ Analyzer, keeping only productive sequences. Clonality was computed as one minus Shannon entropy normalized by log2 of the number of productive unique sequences. Public and private clones were assessed among the 100 most prevalent clones of each patient and control. Susac-specific clones were defined as absent from healthy and MS cohorts, around 1,000 published viral clones and other ImmuneACCESS disease sequences. TCRdb reanalyzed the raw reads on its own, using fastp at Q25 for trimming and MiXCR for clone calling, and kept in-frame beta chains. Each entry is one CDR3 protein sequence, shown with its most common DNA and genes. These V and J calls originate from TCRdb's pipeline instead of the authors' own analysis. The sample table contains about 400,000 distinct CDR3 sequences; only one count was recorded for approximately 89% of them. Approximately 0.12% of the sample goes to the ten largest clones.

This entry is derived from a study of CD8 T cells in Susac syndrome (dated by TCRdb to 2018 to 2020). Regarding the complete study: Repertoire sequencing was used to test whether CD8+ T cell activation and differentiation in Susac syndrome was antigen driven. Clonality of the CD8+ T cell repertoire was compared between more than 10 healthy donors, about 14 Susac syndrome patients and around 15 multiple sclerosis patients.

What the research found in general, with its limitations: The TCR sequencing and HLA analysis was acknowledged to have included a relatively small number of individuals.

Based on the germline V gene (reference sequence), the CDR1 and CDR2 sequences are MNHEY and SMNVEV. The CDR3 has 14 amino acids, counting the end cysteine and phenylalanine. The CDR3 DNA has 42 bases and is translated from base 1. Deletion took 6 bases off V and 0 bases off J, with a span of 11 bases between the germline ends. The receptor chain draws on TRBV27 and TRBJ1-1, with TRBD1 tentatively as D gene (6 bases match). The TCR originated in a human donor with multiple sclerosis. Sequenced material: CD8+ T cells from PBMCs. The DNA sequence is given as TGTGCCAGCAGCACGGGACACCTGAACACTGAAGCTTTCTTT. Its protein product is CASSTGHLNTEAFF.